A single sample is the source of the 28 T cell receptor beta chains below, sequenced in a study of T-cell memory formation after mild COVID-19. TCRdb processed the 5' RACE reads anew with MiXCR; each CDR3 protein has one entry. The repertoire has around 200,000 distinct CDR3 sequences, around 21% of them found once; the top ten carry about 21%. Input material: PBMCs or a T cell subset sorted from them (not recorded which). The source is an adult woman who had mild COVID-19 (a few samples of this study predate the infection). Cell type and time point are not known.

CDR3 sequence (DNA): TGTGCCAGCAGCTTAGCTGAGGATGAGCAGTTCTTC. It is translated as CASSLAEDEQFF. The V call is TRBV7-6, the J call TRBJ2-1; D gene unclear. CDR3 length equals 12 residues. The V end was cut by 0 bases, the J end by 8 bases, with 5 bases between. CDR1 and CDR2 (germline): SGHVS, FNYEAQ.

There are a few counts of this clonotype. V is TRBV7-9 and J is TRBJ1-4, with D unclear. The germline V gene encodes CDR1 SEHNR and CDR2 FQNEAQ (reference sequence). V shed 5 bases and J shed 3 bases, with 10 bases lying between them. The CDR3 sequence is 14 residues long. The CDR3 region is CASSRVSPNEKLFF. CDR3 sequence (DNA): TGTGCCAGCAGCCGGGTCAGTCCTAATGAAAAACTGTTTTTT.

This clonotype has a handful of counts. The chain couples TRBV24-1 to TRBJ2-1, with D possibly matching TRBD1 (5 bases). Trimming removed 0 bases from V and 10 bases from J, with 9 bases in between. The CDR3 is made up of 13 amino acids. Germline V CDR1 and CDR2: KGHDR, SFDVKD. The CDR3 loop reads CATSDLKDTEQFF. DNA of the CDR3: TGTGCCACCAGTGATTTGAAGGACACCGAGCAGTTCTTC.

CDR3 DNA sequence: TGTGCCAGCAGCTTACTAGGCTACAATGAGCAGTTCTTC. Protein: CASSLLGYNEQFF. The chain combines TRBV7-6 with TRBJ2-1, with no clear D. The ends were cut back, 2 bases at V and 3 bases at J, with 5 bases in the middle. The CDR3 runs to 13 residues. Germline V lookup: CDR1 SGHVS, CDR2 FNYEAQ.

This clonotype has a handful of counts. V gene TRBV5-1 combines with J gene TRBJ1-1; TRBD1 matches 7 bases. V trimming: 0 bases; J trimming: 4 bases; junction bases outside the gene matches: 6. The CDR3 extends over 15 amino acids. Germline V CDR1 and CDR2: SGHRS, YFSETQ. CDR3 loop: CASSLDSAGGTEAFF. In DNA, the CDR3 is TGCGCCAGCAGCTTGGATAGCGCAGGGGGCACTGAAGCTTTCTTT.

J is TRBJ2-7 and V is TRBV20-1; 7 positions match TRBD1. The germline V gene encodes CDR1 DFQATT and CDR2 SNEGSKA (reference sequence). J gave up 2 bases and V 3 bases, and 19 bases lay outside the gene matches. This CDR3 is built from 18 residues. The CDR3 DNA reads TGCAGTGCTAGCAGCGGCCAGACCGGACAGGCCTCCCCCTACGAGCAGTACTTC. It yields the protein CSASSGQTGQASPYEQYF.

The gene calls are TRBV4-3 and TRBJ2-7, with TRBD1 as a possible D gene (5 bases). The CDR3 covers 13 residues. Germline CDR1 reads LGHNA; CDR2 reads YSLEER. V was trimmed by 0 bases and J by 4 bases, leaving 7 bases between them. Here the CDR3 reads CASSQDSGYEQYF. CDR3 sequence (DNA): TGCGCCAGCAGCCAAGACTCAGGGTACGAGCAGTACTTC.

CDR3 amino acids: CASSPGAAYGYTF. CDR3 DNA: TGTGCCAGCAGTCCGGGGGCAGCCTATGGCTACACCTTC. The V gene is TRBV12-3 or TRBV12-4, the J gene TRBJ1-2; D possibly corresponds to TRBD1 (6 bases). The CDR3 extends over 13 amino acids. V lost 5 bases, J lost 4 bases, and 11 bases lay in between.

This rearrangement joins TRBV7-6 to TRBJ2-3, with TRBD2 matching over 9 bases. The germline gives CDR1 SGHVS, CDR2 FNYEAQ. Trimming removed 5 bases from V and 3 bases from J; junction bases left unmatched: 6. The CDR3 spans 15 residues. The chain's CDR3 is CASSAEAGGTDTQYF. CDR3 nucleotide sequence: TGTGCCAGCAGCGCCGAAGCGGGGGGAACAGATACGCAGTATTTT.

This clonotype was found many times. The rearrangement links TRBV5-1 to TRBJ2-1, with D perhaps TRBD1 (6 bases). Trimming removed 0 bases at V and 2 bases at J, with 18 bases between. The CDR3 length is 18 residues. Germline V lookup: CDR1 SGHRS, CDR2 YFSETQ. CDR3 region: CASSLDPGTLSTYNEQFF. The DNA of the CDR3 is TGCGCCAGCAGCTTGGACCCCGGGACACTAAGTACCTACAATGAGCAGTTCTTC.

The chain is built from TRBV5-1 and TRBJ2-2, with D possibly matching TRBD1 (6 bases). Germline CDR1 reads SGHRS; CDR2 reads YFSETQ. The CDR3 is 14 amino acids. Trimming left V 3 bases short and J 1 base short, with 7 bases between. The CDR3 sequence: CASSWTENTGELFF. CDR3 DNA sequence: TGCGCCAGCAGCTGGACAGAGAACACCGGGGAGCTGTTTTTT.

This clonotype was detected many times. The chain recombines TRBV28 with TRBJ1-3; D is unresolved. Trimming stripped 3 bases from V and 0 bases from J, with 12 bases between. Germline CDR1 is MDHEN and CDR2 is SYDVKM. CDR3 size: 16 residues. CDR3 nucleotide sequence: TGTGCCAGCAGTTTTGACCCGGCGAGCTCTGGAAACACCATATATTTT. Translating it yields CASSFDPASSGNTIYF. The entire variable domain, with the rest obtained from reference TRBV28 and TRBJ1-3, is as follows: DVKVTQSSRYLVKRTGEKVFLECVQDMDHENMFWYRQDPGLGLRLIYFSYDVKMKEKGDIPEGYSVSREKKERFSLILESASTNQTSMYLCASSFDPASSGNTIYFGEGSWLTVV.

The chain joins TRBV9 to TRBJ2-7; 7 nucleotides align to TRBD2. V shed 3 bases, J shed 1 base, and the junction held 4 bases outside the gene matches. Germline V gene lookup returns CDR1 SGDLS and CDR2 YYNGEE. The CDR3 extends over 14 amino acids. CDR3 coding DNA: TGTGCCAGCAGCGCGGGGGGAATGTCCTACGAGCAGTACTTC. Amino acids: CASSAGGMSYEQYF. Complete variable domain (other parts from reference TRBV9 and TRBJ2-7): DSGVTQTPKHLITATGQRVTLRCSPRSGDLSVYWYQQSLDQGLQFLIQYYNGEERAKGNILERFSAQQFPDLHSELNLSSLELGDSALYFCASSAGGMSYEQYFGPGTRLTVT.

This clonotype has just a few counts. CDR3 in amino acids: CASSEQHITDTQYF. The CDR3 DNA follows: TGTGCCAGCAGCGAACAACATATCACAGATACGCAGTATTTT. This chain uses TRBV9 with TRBJ2-3; no clear D. Germline V gene data show CDR1 as SGDLS and CDR2 as YYNGEE. Trimming pared 3 bases from V and 2 bases from J, leaving 10 bases between. This CDR3 has 14 residues.

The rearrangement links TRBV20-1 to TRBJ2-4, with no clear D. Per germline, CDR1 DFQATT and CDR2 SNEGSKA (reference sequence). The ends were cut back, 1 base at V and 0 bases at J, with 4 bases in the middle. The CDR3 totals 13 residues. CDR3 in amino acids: CSARGLAKNIQYF. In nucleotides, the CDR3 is TGCAGTGCTAGAGGTTTAGCCAAAAACATTCAGTACTTC.

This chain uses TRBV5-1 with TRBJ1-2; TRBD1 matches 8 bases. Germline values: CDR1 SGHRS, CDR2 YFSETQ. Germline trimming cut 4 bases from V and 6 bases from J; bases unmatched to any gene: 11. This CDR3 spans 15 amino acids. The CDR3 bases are TGCGCCAGCAGCGTGACTTACGACAGGGGTGATGGCTACACCTTC. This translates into CASSVTYDRGDGYTF. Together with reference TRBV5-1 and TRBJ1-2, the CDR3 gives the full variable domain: KAGVTQTPRYLIKTRGQQVTLSCSPISGHRSVSWYQQTPGQGLQFLFEYFSETQRNKGNFPGRFSGRQFSNSRSEMNVSTLELGDSALYLCASSVTYDRGDGYTFGSGTRLTVV.

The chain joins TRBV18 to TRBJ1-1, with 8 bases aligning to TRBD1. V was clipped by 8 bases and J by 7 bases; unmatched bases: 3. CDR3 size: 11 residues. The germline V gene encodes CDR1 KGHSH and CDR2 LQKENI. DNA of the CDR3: TGTGCCAGCCTAGGACAGGGTGAAGCTTTCTTT. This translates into CASLGQGEAFF.

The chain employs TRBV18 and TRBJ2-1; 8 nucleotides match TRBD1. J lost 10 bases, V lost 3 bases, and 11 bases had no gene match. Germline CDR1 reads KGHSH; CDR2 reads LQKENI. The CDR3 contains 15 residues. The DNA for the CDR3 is TGTGCCAGCTCACCGCCGGGACAGGCTAGGGAGGAGCAGTTCTTC. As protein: CASSPPGQAREEQFF.

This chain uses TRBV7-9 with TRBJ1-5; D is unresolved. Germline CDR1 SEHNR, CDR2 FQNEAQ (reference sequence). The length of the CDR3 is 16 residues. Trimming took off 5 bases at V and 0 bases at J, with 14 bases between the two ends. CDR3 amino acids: CASSPYSEYSNQPQHF. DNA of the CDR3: TGTGCCAGCAGCCCCTACTCTGAATATAGCAATCAGCCCCAGCATTTT. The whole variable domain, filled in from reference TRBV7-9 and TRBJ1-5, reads DTGVSQNPRHKITKRGQNVTFRCDPISEHNRLYWYRQTLGQGPEFLTYFQNEAQLEKSRLLSDRFSAERPKGSFSTLEIQRTEQGDSAMYLCASSPYSEYSNQPQHFGDGTRLSIL.

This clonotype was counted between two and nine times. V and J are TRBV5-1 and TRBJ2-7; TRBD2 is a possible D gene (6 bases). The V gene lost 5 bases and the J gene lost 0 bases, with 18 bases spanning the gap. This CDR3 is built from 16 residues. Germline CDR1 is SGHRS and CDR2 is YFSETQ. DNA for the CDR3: TGCGCCAGCAGGGTACTAGCCGAACCCAGCTCCTACGAGCAGTACTTC. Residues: CASRVLAEPSSYEQYF.

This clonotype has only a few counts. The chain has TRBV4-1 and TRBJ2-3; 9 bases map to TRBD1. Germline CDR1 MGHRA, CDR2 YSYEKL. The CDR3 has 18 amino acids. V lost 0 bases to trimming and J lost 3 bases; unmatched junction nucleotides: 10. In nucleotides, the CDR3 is TGCGCCAGCAGCCAAGAAAATCTGGGACAGGGAGGGACAGATACGCAGTATTTT. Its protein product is CASSQENLGQGGTDTQYF.

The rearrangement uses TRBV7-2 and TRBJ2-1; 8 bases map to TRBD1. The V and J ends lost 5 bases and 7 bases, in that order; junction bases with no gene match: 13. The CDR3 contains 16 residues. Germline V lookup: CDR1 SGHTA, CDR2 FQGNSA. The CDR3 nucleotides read TGTGCCAGCAGCCAATTACCGGGACAGGTGGATAATGAGCAGTTCTTC. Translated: CASSQLPGQVDNEQFF. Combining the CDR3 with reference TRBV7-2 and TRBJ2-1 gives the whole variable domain GAGVSQSPSNKVTEKGKDVELRCDPISGHTALYWYRQSLGQGLEFLIYFQGNSAPDKSGLPSDRFSAERTGGSVSTLTIQRTQQEDSAVYLCASSQLPGQVDNEQFFGPGTRLTVL.

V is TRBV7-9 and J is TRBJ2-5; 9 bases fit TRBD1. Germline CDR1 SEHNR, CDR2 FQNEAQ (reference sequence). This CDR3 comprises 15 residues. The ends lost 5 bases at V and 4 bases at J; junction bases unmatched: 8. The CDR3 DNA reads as TGTGCCAGCAGCCCCCGGGACAGGGATTCAGAGACCCAGTACTTC. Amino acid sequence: CASSPRDRDSETQYF.

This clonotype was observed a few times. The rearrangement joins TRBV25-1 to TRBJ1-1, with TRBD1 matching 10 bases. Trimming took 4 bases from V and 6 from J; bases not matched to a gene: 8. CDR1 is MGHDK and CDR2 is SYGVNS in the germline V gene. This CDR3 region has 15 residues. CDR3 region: CASSADRGRRAEAFF. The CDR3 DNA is TGTGCCAGCAGTGCAGACAGGGGGCGCAGGGCTGAAGCTTTCTTT.

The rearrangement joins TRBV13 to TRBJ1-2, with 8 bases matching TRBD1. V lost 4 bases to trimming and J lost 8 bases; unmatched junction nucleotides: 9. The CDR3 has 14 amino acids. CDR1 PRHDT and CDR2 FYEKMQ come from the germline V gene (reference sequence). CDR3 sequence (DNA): TGTGCCAGCAGCTCCCCCTCAGGGGGCTGGGGCTACACCTTC. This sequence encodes CASSSPSGGWGYTF.

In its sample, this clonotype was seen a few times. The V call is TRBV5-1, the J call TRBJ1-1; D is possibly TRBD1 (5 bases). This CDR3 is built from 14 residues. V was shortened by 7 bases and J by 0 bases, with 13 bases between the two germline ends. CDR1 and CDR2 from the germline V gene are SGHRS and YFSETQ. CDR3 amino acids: CASSSGGMNTEAFF. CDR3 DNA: TGCGCCAGCTCAAGCGGGGGGATGAACACTGAAGCTTTCTTT.

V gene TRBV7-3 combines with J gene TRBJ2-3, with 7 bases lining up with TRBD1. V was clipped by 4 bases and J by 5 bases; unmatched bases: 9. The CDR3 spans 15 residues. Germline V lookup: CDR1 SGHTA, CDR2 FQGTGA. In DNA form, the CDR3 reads TGTGCCAGCAGCTCCGGGACAGTTGTGGGAGATACGCAGTATTTT. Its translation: CASSSGTVVGDTQYF.

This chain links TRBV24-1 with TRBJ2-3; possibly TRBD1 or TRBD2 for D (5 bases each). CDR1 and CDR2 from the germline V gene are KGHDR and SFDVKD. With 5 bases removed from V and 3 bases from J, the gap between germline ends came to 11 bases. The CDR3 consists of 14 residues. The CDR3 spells CATSVRDRTDTQYF. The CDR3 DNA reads TGTGCCACCAGTGTCCGGGACCGTACAGATACGCAGTATTTT.